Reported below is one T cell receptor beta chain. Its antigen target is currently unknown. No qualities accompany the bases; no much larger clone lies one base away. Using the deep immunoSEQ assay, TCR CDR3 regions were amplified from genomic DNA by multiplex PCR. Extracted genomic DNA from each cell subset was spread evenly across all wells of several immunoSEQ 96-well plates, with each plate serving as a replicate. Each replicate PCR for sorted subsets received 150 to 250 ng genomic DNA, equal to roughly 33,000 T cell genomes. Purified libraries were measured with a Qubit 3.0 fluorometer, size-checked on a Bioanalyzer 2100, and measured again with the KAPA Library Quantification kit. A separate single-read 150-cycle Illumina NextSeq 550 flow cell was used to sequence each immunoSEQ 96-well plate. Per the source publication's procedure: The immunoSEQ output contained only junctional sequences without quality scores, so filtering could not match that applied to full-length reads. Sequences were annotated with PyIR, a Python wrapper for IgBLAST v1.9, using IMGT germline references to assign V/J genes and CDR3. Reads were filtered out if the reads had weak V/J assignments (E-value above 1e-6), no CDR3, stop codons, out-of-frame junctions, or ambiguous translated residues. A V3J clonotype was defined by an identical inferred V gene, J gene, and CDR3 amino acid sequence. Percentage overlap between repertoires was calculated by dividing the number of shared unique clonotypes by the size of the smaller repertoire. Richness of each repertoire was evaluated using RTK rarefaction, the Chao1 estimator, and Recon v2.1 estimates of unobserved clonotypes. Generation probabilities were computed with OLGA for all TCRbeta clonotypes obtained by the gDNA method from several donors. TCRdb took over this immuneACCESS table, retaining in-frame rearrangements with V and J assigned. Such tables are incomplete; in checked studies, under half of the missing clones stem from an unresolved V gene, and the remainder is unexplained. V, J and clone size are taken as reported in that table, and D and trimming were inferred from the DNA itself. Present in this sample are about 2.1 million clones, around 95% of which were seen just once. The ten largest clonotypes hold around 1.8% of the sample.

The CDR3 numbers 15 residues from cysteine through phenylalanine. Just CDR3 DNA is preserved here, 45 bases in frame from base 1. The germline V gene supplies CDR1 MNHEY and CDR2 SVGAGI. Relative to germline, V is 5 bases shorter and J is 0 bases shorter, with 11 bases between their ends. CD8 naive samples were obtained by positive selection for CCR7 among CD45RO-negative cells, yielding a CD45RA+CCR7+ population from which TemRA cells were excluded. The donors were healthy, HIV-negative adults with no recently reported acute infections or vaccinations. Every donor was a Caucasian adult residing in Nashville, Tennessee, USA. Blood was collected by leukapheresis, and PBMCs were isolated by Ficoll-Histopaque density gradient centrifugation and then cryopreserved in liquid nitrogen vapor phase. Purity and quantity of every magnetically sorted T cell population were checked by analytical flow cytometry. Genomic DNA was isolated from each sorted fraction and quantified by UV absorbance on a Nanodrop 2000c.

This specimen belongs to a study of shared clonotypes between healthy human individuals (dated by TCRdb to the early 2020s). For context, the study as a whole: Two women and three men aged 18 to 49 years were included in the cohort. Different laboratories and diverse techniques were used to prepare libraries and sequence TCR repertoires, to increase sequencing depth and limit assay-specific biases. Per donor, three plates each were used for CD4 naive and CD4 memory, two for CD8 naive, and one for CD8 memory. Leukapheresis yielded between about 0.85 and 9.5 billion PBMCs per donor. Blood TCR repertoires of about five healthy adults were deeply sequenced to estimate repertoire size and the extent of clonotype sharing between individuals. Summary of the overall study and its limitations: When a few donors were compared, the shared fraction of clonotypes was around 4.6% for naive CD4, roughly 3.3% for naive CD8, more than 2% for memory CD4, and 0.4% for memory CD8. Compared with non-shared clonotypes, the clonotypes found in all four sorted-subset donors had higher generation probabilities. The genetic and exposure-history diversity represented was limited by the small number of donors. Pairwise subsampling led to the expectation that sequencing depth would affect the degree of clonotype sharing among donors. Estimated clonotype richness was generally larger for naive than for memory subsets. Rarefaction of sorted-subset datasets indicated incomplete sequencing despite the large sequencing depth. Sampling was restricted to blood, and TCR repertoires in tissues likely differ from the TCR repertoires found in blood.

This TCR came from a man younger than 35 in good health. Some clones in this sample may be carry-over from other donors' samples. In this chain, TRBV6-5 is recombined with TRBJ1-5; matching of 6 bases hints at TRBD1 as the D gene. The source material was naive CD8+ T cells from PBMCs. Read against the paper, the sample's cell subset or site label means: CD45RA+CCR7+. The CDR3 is CASSPVRGSNQPQHF. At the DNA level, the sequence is TGTGCCAGCAGTCCCGTCAGGGGTAGCAATCAGCCCCAGCATTTT.